This TCR beta chain was obtained from a study of a mutant IDH1 vaccine in newly diagnosed glioma. The CDR3 has 14 amino acids. Germline lookup yields CDR1 SGHNT and CDR2 YYREEE (reference sequence). Trimming stripped 6 bases from V and 6 bases from J, with 15 bases between. Sequenced by immunoSEQ multiplex PCR; TCRdb stores in-frame clones only, minus some. The sample yields approximately 50,000 clones, roughly 72% seen once. Comment on this clone: What it recognizes is unknown.

Stated time point: week 47, end of study. The study gave 300 ug of mutant IDH1 20-mer peptide per vaccine dose, with topical imiquimod. The material sequenced was PBMCs, taken from a glioma patient whose treatment included an IDH1 peptide vaccine. The genes are TRBV5-4 and TRBJ1-4; a weak D match, TRBD1 (5 bases). The source is a woman aged 40 to 50 with glioma. Some clones in this sample may be carry-over from other donors' samples. The CDR3 region has the DNA TGTGCCAGCAAGGTTGACAGCGACCATGAAAAACTGTTTTTT. Translation gives CASKVDSDHEKLFF. Full variable domain (missing parts from reference TRBV5-4 and TRBJ1-4): ETGVTQSPTHLIKTRGQQVTLRCSSQSGHNTVSWYQQALGQGPQFIFQYYREEENGRGNFPPRFSGLQFPNYSSELNVNALELDDSALYLCASKVDSDHEKLFFGSGTQLSVL.